Reported below is one T cell receptor (beta chain). Its antigen is unknown. The germline gene is not matched at one end of the junction; a read error may be the cause. The CDR3 extends over 11 amino acids. Germline-derived CDR1 and CDR2 are DFQATT and SNEGSKA (reference sequence). This sample is drawn from a study of cytomegalovirus exposure and HLA in healthy donors. Study-level points and caveats: The authors later linked a missense DCLRE1C variant to TCR beta V- and J-gene trimming. Solely CMV serostatus was available to characterize immune exposure.

A multiplex PCR was run with 60 Vbeta primers and 13 Jbeta primers. Generated by immunoSEQ multiplex PCR, the TCRdb table keeps only in-frame clones and is missing some. The sample table includes 150,000 to 200,000 clones. Sequences were obtained from PBMCs. The chain recombines TRBV20-1 with TRBJ1-6; TRBD1 agrees at 9 bases. This TCR derives from a woman aged 60-75 years in good health and CMV-seronegative. CDR3 DNA sequence: TGCAGTGCTAATCTTCCGGGACAGGGTTCCTTT. Encoded protein: CSANLPGQGSF.